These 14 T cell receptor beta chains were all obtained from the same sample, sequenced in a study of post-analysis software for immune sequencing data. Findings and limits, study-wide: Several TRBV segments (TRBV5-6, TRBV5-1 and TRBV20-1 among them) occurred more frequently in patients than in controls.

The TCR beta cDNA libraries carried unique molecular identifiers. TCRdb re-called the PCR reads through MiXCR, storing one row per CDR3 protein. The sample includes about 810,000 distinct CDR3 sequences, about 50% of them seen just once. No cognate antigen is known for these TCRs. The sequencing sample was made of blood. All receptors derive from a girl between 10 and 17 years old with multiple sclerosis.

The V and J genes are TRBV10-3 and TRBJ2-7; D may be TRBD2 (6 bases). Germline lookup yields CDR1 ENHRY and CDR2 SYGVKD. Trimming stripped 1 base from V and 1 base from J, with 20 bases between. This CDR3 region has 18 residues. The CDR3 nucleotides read TGTGCCATCAGTGAGTTTGGGGACTTGGGAGCGGATTCCTACGAGCAGTACTTC. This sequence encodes CAISEFGDLGADSYEQYF.

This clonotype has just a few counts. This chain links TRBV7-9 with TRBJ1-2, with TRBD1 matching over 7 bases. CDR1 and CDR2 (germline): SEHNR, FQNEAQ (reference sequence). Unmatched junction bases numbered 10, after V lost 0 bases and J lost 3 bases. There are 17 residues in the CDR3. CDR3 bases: TGTGCCAGCAGCTTAGCGACAGGGACTACGGGAGACTATGGCTACACCTTC. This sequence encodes CASSLATGTTGDYGYTF.

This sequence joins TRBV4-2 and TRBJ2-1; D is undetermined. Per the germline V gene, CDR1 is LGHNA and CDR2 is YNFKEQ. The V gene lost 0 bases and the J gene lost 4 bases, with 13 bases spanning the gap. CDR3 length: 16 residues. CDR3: CASSQESVGPYNEQFF. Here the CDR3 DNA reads TGTGCCAGCAGCCAAGAAAGCGTGGGCCCATACAATGAGCAGTTCTTC.

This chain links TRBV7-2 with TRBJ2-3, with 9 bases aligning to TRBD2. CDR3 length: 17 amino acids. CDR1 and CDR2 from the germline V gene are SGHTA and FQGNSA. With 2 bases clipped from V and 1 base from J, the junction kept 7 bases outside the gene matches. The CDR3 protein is CASSLIGGGAGTDTQYF. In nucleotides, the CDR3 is TGTGCCAGCAGCTTAATCGGCGGGGGGGCGGGCACAGATACGCAGTATTTT.

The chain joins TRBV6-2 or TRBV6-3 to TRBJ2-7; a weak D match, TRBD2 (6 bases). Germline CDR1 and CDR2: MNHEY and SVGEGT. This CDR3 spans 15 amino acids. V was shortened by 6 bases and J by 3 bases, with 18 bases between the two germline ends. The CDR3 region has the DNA TGTGCCAGCAGCAAGGGAGGCCTTCGGTACTACGAGCAGTACTTC. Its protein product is CASSKGGLRYYEQYF.

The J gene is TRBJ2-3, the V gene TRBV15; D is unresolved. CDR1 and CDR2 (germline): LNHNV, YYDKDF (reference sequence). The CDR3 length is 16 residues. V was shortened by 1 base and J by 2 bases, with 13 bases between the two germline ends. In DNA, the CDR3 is TGTGCCACCAGCAGAGCCTCGGCGGCAAACACAGATACGCAGTATTTT. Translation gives CATSRASAANTDTQYF.

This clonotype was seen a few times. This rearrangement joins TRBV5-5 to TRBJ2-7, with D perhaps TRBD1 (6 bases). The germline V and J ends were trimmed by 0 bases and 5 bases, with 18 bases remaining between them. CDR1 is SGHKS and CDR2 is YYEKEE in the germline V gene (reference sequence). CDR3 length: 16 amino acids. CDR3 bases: TGTGCCAGCAGCTTGGCGTTACTTACAGGGCCCAACGAGCAGTACTTC. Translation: CASSLALLTGPNEQYF. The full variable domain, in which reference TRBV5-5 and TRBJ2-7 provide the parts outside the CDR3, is DAGVTQSPTHLIKTRGQQVTLRCSPISGHKSVSWYQQVLGQGPQFIFQYYEKEERGRGNFPDRFSARQFPNYSSELNVNALLLGDSALYLCASSLALLTGPNEQYFGPGTRLTVT.

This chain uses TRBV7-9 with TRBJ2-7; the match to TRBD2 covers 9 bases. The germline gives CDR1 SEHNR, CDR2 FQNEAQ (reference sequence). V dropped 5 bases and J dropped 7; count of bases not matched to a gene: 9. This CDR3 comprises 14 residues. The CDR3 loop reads CASSPVREGGEQYF. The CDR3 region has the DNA TGTGCCAGCAGCCCCGTGCGGGAGGGCGGGGAGCAGTACTTC.

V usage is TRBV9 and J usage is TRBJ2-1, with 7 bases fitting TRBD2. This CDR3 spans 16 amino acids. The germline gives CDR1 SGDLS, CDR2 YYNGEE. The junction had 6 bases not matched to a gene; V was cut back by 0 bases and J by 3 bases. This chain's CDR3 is CASSVVSSGYYNEQFF. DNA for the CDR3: TGTGCCAGCAGCGTAGTGTCTAGCGGCTACTACAATGAGCAGTTCTTC.

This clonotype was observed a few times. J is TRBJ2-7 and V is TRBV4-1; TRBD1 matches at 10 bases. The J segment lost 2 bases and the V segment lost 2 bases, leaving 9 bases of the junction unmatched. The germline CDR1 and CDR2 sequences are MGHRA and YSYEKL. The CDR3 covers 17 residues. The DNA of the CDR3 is TGCGCCAGCAGCCAAACGAGACAGGGGGCCTCCCCCTACGAGCAGTACTTC. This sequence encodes CASSQTRQGASPYEQYF.

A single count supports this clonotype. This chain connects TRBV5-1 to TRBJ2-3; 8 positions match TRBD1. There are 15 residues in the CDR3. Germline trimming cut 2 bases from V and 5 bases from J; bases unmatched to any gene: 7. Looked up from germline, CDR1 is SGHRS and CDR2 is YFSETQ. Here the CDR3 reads CASSLSATGGDTQYF. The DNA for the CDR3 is TGCGCCAGCAGCTTATCAGCTACAGGGGGAGATACGCAGTATTTT.

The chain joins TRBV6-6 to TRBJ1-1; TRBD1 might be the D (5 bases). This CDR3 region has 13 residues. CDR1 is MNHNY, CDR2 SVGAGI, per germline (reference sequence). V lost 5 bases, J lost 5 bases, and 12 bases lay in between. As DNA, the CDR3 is TGTGCCAGCAGTGCCCCGGGGGGGACTGAAGCTTTCTTT. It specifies CASSAPGGTEAFF.

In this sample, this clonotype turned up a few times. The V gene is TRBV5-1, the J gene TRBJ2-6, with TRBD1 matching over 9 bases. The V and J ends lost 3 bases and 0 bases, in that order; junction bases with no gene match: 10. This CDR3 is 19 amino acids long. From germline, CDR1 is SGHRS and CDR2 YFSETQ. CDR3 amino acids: CASSSTPGQGASGANVLTF. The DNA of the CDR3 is TGCGCCAGCAGCTCTACACCGGGACAGGGCGCCTCTGGGGCCAACGTCCTGACTTTC.

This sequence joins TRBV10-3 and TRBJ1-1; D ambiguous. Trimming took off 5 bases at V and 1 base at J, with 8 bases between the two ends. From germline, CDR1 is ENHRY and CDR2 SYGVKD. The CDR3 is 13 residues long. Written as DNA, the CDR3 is TGTGCCATCAGTTCCCCAGCGAACACTGAAGCTTTCTTT. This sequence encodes CAISSPANTEAFF.